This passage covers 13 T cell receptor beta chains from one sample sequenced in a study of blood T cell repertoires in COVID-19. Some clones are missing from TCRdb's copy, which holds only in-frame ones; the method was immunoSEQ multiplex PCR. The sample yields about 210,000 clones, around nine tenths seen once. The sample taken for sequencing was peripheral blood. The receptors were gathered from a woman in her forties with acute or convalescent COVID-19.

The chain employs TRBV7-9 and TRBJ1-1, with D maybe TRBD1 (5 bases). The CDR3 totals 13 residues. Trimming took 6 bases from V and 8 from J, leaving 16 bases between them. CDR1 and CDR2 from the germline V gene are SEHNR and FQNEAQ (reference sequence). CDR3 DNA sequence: TGTGCCAGCAGTTTGCCAGGGTTGGGCGAAGCTTTCTTT. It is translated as CASSLPGLGEAFF. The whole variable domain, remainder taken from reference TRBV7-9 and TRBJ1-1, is DTGVSQNPRHKITKRGQNVTFRCDPISEHNRLYWYRQTLGQGPEFLTYFQNEAQLEKSRLLSDRFSAERPKGSFSTLEIQRTEQGDSAMYLCASSLPGLGEAFFGQGTRLTVV.

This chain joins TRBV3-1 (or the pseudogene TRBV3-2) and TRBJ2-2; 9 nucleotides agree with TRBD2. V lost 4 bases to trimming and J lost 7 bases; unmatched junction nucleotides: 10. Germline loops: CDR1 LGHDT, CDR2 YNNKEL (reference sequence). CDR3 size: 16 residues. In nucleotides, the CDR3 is TGTGCCAGCAGCCCTCCCGGGCGGGGGGGCAGCGGGGAGCTGTTTTTT. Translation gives CASSPPGRGGSGELFF.

The CDR3 DNA follows: TGTGCCAGCAGCCCGGACAGAGCTGGGACCCAGTACTTC. Translation gives CASSPDRAGTQYF. The gene calls are TRBV7-3 and TRBJ2-5; weak D call: TRBD1 (6 bases). The CDR3 contains 13 residues. The germline CDR1 and CDR2 sequences are SGHTA and FQGTGA. Trimming removed 5 bases at V and 7 bases at J, with 14 bases between.

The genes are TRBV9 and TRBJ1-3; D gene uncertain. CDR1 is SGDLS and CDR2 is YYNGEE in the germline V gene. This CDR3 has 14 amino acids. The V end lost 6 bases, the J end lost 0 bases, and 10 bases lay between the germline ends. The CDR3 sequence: CASTGKDSGNTIYF. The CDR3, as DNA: TGTGCCAGCACGGGGAAAGACTCTGGAAACACCATATATTTT.

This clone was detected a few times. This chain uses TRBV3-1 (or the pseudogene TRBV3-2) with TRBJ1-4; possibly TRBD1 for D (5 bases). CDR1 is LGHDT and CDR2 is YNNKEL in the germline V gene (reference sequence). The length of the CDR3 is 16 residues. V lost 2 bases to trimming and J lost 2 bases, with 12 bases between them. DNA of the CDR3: TGTGCCAGCAGCCAACGATCAGGGCTGACTAATGAAAAACTGTTTTTT. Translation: CASSQRSGLTNEKLFF.

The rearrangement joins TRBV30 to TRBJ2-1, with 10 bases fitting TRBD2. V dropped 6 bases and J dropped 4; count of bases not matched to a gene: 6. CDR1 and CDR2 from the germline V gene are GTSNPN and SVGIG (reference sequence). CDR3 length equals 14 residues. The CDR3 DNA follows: TGTGCCTGTACAGCGGGGGGGGGTTACAATGAGCAGTTCTTC. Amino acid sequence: CACTAGGGYNEQFF.

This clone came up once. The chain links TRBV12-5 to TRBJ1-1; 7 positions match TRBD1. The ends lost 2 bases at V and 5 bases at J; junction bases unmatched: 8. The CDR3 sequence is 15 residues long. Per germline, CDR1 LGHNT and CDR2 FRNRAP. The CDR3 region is CASGLTLQGFTEAFF. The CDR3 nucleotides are TGTGCTAGTGGTTTGACGTTACAGGGGTTTACTGAAGCTTTCTTT.

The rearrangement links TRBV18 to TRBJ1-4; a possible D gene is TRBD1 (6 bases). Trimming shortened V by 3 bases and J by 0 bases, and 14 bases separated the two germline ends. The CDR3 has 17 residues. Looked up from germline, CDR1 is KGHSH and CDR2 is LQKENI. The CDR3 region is CASSPQGGAATNEKLFF. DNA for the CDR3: TGTGCCAGCTCACCCCAAGGGGGGGCCGCAACTAATGAAAAACTGTTTTTT.

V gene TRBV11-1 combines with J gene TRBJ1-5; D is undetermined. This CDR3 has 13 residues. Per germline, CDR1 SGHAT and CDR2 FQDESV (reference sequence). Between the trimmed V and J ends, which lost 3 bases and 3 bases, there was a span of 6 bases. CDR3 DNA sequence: TGTGCCAGCAGCTTGAACTCCAATCAGCCCCAGCATTTT. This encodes CASSLNSNQPQHF.

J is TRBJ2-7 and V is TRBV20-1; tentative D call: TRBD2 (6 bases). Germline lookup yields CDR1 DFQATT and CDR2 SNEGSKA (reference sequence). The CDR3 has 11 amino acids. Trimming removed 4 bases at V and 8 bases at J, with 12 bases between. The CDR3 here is CSATAGKKQYV. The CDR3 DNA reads TGCAGTGCTACCGCGGGGAAGAAGCAGTACGTC.

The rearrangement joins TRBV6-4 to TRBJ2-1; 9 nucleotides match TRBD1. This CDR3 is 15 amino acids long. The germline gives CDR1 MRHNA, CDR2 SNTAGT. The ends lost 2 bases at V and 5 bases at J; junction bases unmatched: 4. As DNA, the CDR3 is TGTGCCAGCAGTGACATAGGGACAGGGAACAATGAGCAGTTCTTC. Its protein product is CASSDIGTGNNEQFF.

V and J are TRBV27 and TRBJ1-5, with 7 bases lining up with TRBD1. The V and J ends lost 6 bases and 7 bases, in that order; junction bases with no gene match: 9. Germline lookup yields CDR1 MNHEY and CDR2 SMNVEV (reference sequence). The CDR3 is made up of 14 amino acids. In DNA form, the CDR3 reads TGTGCCAGCAGCCAGTCCCCGACAGGGCAGCCCCAGCATTTT. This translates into CASSQSPTGQPQHF.

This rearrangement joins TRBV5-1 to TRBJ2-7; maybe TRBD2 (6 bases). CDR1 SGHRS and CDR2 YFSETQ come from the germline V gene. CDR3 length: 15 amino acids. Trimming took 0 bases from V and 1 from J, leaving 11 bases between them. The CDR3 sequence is CASSLATGVSYEQYV. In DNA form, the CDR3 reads TGCGCCAGCAGCTTGGCCACGGGGGTATCCTACGAGCAGTACGTC.